The 19 T cell receptor delta chains listed next were all sequenced from one sample in a study of gamma-delta T cells after stem cell transplantation. TCRdb redid the clone calls on the RT-PCR reads with CATT. The top ten hold around 30% of the sample, which has over 1,000 delta-chain clones, about a sixth seen once. The specimen sequenced was gamma-delta T cells. The receptors stem from a human donor. It is not recorded whose cells these are; they may come from a transplant donor.

By sample fraction, this clone is large. The chain uses TRDV1 and TRDJ1, with D unresolved. V gave up 5 bases and J gave up 6 bases, with 19 bases separating them. CDR1 and CDR2 from the germline V gene are TSWWSYY and QGS. The CDR3 spans 15 residues. The CDR3 nucleotides are TGTGCTCTTGGGACCCCATTCCCGTACAACTATAAACTCATCTTT. It is translated as CALGTPFPYNYKLIF.

This clone was seen a handful of times. The V gene is TRDV1, the J gene TRDJ1; 8 nucleotides agree with TRDD3. The CDR3 contains 17 residues. The V gene end was trimmed by 0 bases and the J gene end by 8 bases; junction bases not matched to a gene: 14. Germline CDR1 reads TSWWSYY; CDR2 reads QGS. The CDR3 DNA follows: TGTGCTCTTGGGGAACTCCATCATCCGAGTACTGGGGGGAAACTCATCTTT. Translated, it gives CALGELHHPSTGGKLIF.

This clone is medium-sized. This likely stems from a read error, as it lies one base from a far larger clone. The genes are TRDV2 and TRDJ1, with TRDD3 matching 8 bases. Unmatched junction bases numbered 21, after V lost 3 bases and J lost 10 bases. Per the germline V gene, CDR1 is GEAIGNYY and CDR2 is EKD. The CDR3 has 17 amino acids. The CDR3 DNA reads as TGTGCCTGTGACGCCAGCCTGCTTACTGGGGGGGCGGGTGGACTCATCTTT. Protein product: CACDASLLTGGAGGLIF.

Note on this clone: A far larger clone is just one base off, so this is likely a read error. The identical CDR3 is also encoded by other nucleotide sequences in the sample. This sequence joins TRDV2 and TRDJ1; 12 bases map to TRDD3. Germline loops: CDR1 GEAIGNYY, CDR2 EKD. With 7 bases clipped from V and 0 bases from J, the junction kept 14 bases outside the gene matches. The CDR3 covers 18 residues. CDR3 region: CACDPITGGYPYTDKLIF. CDR3 DNA sequence: TGTGCCTGCGACCCAATTACTGGGGGATACCCCTACACCGATAAACTCATCTTT.

CDR3 region: CALGELSETTNPGDIVPDKLIF. The DNA for the CDR3 is TGTGCTCTTGGGGAACTTTCAGAAACTACGAACCCGGGGGATATTGTACCCGATAAACTCATCTTT. The chain carries TRDV1 and TRDJ1; 8 bases are a match to TRDD3. Germline CDR1 and CDR2: TSWWSYY and QGS. This CDR3 is built from 22 residues. The ends lost 0 bases at V and 3 bases at J; junction bases unmatched: 24.

This clone was detected a few times. This DNA translates differently at residue 20 from the TCRdb protein, which is that of a much larger clone; a read error is likely, and the protein shown is the DNA's own translation. This chain links TRDV1 with TRDJ1, with TRDD3 matching over 11 bases. The CDR3 sequence is 21 residues long. Germline V lookup: CDR1 TSWWSYY, CDR2 QGS. CDR3 protein: CALGELALLGIALGDTGKLTF. As DNA, the CDR3 is TGTGCTCTTGGGGAACTCGCCCTACTGGGTATTGCGCTGGGGGATACAGGCAAACTCACCTTT.

Sample share makes this clone large. Other DNA sequences in the same sample also yield this CDR3. The chain combines TRDV1 with TRDJ1; 11 nucleotides align to TRDD3. The CDR3 is made up of 21 amino acids. The trim removed 0 bases at V and 8 bases at J, leaving 23 bases unmatched. Germline CDR1 and CDR2: TSWWSYY and QGS. This CDR3 reads CALGELALLGIALGDTGKLIF. The CDR3 DNA reads TGTGCTCTTGGGGAACTCGCCCTACTGGGTATTGCGCTGGGGGATACAGGCAAACTCATCTTT.

In its sample, this clone is medium-sized. V is TRDV2 and J is TRDJ1; 11 bases are shared with TRDD3. Germline-derived CDR1 and CDR2 are GEAIGNYY and EKD. Trimming removed 0 bases from V and 1 base from J; junction bases left unmatched: 3. This CDR3 is 16 amino acids long. CDR3 amino acids: CACDTVGDTITDKLIF. The CDR3 DNA sequence: TGTGCCTGTGACACCGTGGGGGATACGATCACCGATAAACTCATCTTT.

Judged by abundance, this clone is medium-sized (0.01 to 0.1%). The chain is built from TRDV2 and TRDJ1; 13 bases are a match to TRDD3. CDR1 and CDR2 (germline): GEAIGNYY, EKD. The CDR3 runs 16 residues. Trimming removed 2 bases from V and 1 base from J; junction bases left unmatched: 3. As DNA, the CDR3 is TGTGCCTGTGACAAACTGGGGGATACGTCCACCGATAAACTCATCTTT. Translated, it gives CACDKLGDTSTDKLIF.

V and J are TRDV1 and TRDJ1, with TRDD2 matching 7 bases. The CDR3 has 20 residues. Germline V gene data show CDR1 as TSWWSYY and CDR2 as QGS. Unmatched junction bases numbered 17, after V lost 0 bases and J lost 1 base. Written as DNA, the CDR3 is TGTGCTCTTGGGGAACTCCGTTTTCCTACTGCCTCAGACTGCACCGATAAACTCATCTTT. Its translation: CALGELRFPTASDCTDKLIF.

This clone has just a few counts. This sequence is one base from a far larger clone and is likely a read error. V is TRDV2 and J is TRDJ2, with 10 bases aligning to TRDD3. The CDR3 is 15 residues long. Germline V gives CDR1 GEAIGNYY, CDR2 EKD. V gave up 3 bases and J gave up 9 bases; unmatched junction bases: 9. The CDR3 loop reads CACDAVLGDPPQLFF. The DNA for the CDR3 is TGTGCCTGTGACGCCGTACTGGGGGATCCCCCACAACTCTTCTTT.

This clone has a handful of counts. Other DNA sequences from this sample encode an identical CDR3 as well. The chain is built from TRDV1 and TRDJ1; 12 nucleotides line up with TRDD3. With V trimmed by 0 bases and J by 3 bases, 35 bases remained unmatched. This CDR3 spans 27 amino acids. The germline V gene has CDR1 TSWWSYY and CDR2 QGS. This CDR3 is CALGELYRIVRLGDTPHDPTPSDKLIF. Here the CDR3 DNA reads TGTGCTCTTGGGGAACTGTACCGCATCGTGAGACTGGGGGATACCCCCCATGACCCGACCCCCTCCGATAAACTCATCTTT.

This clone was observed a handful of times. One junction end disagrees with the germline gene, perhaps due to a read error. V and J are TRDV2 and TRDJ1, with 12 nucleotides matching TRDD3. Germline V gives CDR1 GEAIGNYY, CDR2 EKD. The CDR3 runs to 18 residues. For the CDR3, the DNA is TGTGCCTGTGACACATTACTGGGGGATACTGGGTACACCGGTAAACTCATCTTT. Translation gives CACDTLLGDTGYTGKLIF.

In the case of this clone: A far larger clone is just one base off, so this is likely a read error. The rearrangement joins TRDV2 to TRDJ1; possible D gene TRDD3, 9 bases. The CDR3 runs to 24 residues. Germline V gene lookup returns CDR1 GEAIGNYY and CDR2 EKD. In nucleotides, the CDR3 is TGTGCCTGTGACTATCTCCTTCCTAACCTGGGGGATCGCGCCCCCCAGAACAGAACCGATAAACTCACCTTT. Amino acid sequence: CACDYLLPNLGDRAPQNRTDKLTF.

Notes on this clone: Additional DNA sequences in this sample encode the identical CDR3. The rearrangement joins TRAV29/DV5 to TRDJ1, with 13 bases fitting TRDD3. CDR1 is NSMFDY, CDR2 ISSIKDK, per germline. V trimming: 0 bases; J trimming: 0 bases; junction bases outside the gene matches: 23. The CDR3 sequence is 23 residues long. The CDR3: CAASASSTRTGGYGTKYTDKLIF. The DNA of the CDR3 is TGTGCAGCAAGCGCGTCCTCTACTCGTACTGGGGGATACGGTACAAAGTACACCGATAAACTCATCTTT.

Notes on this clone: This may arise from a read error, as a much more abundant clone is one base away. The J gene is TRDJ3, the V gene TRDV2; 9 bases align to TRDD3. CDR1 is GEAIGNYY, CDR2 EKD, per germline. CDR3 length: 22 residues. The CDR3 loop reads CARDHHDLLGDYRPWDTRQMFF. The CDR3 DNA is TGTGCCCGTGACCACCATGACCTACTGGGGGACTACCGTCCCTGGGACACCCGACAGATGTTTTTC.

This clone is medium-sized. The rearrangement links TRDV2 to TRDJ1; 12 bases are a match to TRDD3. CDR1 is GEAIGNYY and CDR2 is EKD in the germline V gene. The CDR3 extends over 18 amino acids. With V trimmed by 3 bases and J by 0 bases, 10 bases remained unmatched. Here the CDR3 DNA reads TGTGCCTGTGACTCCCTTCCCTGGGGGATACGGTACACCGATAAACTCATCTTT. This translates into CACDSLPWGIRYTDKLIF.

By share, this clone counts as medium-sized (0.01 to 0.1%). This chain joins TRDV2 and TRDJ2, with a weak D call TRDD3 (6 bases). Germline CDR1 GEAIGNYY, CDR2 EKD. This CDR3 spans 15 amino acids. Trimming left V 3 bases short and J 3 bases short, with 13 bases between. The CDR3 region is CACDPLGAMTAQLFF. Here the CDR3 DNA reads TGTGCCTGTGACCCGTTGGGGGCCATGACAGCACAACTCTTCTTT.

This clone qualifies as medium-sized. The rearrangement uses TRDV2 and TRDJ1; the match to TRDD3 covers 8 bases. The J segment lost 10 bases and the V segment lost 0 bases, leaving 18 bases of the junction unmatched. CDR3 length: 17 amino acids. The V gene's germline CDR1 is GEAIGNYY and CDR2 EKD. The CDR3 loop reads CACDTISQNGGFFPLIF. The DNA of the CDR3 is TGTGCCTGTGACACCATATCGCAAAATGGGGGATTTTTCCCACTCATCTTT.